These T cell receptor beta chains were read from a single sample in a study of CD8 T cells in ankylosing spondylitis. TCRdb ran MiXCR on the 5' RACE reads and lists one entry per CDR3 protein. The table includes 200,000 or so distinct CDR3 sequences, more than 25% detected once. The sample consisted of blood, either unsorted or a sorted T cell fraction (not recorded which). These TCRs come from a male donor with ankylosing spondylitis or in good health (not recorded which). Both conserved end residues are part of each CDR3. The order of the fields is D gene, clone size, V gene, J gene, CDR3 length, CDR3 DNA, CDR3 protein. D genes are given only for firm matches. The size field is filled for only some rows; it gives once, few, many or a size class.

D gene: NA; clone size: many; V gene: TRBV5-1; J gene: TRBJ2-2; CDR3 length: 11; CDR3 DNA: TGCGCCAGCAGGGACACCGGGGAGCTGTTTTTT; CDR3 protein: CASRDTGELFF
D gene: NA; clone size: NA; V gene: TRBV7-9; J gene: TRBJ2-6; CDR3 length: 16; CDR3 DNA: TGTGCCAGCAGTCCATGGTCCCAGTCTGGGGCCAACGTCCTGACTTTC; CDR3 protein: CASSPWSQSGANVLTF
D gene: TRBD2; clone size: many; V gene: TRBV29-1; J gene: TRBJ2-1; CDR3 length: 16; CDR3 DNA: TGCAGCGTTGGTCCAGCGGGAGCCCGGGTCTACAATGAGCAGTTCTTC; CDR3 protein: CSVGPAGARVYNEQFF
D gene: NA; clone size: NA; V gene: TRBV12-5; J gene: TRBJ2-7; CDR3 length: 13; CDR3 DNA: TGTGCTAGTGGTAACCTCTTAGGTCGGGAGCAGTACTTC; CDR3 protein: CASGNLLGREQYF
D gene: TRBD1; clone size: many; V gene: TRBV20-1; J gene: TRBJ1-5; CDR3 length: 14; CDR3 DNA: TGCAGTGCTCCTCCGACAGGGGGCAATCAGCCCCAGCATTTT; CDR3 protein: CSAPPTGGNQPQHF
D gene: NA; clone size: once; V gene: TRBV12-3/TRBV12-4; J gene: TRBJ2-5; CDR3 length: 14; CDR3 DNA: TGTGCCAGCAGCGGTAGTCTGTACCAAGAGACCCAGTACTTC; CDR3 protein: CASSGSLYQETQYF
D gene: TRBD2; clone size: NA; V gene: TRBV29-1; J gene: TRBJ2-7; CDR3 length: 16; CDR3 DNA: TGCAGCGTAGCCGGGACGGTAGCGGGCAGCTCCTCCGAGCAGTACTTC; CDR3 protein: CSVAGTVAGSSSEQYF
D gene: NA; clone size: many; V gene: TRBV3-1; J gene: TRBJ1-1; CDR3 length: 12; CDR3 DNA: TGTGCCAGCAGCCCACAGAACACTGAAGCTTTCTTT; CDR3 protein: CASSPQNTEAFF
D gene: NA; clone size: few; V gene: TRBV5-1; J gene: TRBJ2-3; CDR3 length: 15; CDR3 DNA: TGCGCCAGCAGCTTGACCCCGTCCAGCACAGATACGCAGTATTTT; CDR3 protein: CASSLTPSSTDTQYF
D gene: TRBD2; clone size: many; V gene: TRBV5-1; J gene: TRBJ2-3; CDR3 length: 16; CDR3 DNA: TGCGCCAGCAGCAAGATTAGCGGGAGGGCCGAAGATACGCAGTATTTT; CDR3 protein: CASSKISGRAEDTQYF
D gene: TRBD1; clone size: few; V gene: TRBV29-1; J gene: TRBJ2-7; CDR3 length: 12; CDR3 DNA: TGCAGCGGGAGGACAGGGGGCTTTGAGCAGTACTTC; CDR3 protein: CSGRTGGFEQYF
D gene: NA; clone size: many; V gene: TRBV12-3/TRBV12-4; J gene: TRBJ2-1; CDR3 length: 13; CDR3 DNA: TGTGCCAGCAGCCGTACTAGCTACAATGAGCAGTTCTTC; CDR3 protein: CASSRTSYNEQFF